Listed below are T cell receptor beta chains from one sample, sequenced in a study of T cell responses to AZD1222 COVID-19 vaccine. The data were produced by immunoSEQ multiplex PCR, yet TCRdb's version contains in-frame clones alone and is incomplete. The sample has 250,000 to 300,000 clones; around 92% are singletons. Sequencing used peripheral blood, obtained 28 days after the second AZD1222 dose. The source of these receptors is an adult who received the AZD1222 COVID-19 vaccine. Both conserved end residues are part of each CDR3. A D gene is named only where the DNA matches it firmly. Size tells how often a clone was seen (once, few, many) or the class of an expanded clone, and some rows leave it out.

clone_size,d_call,j_call,v_call,cdr3_nt,cdr3_aa
.,TRBD2,TRBJ2-2,TRBV7-2,TGTGCCAGCAGCCCCAGGGTACGAGCGGGGGGGCCGAGCACCGGGGAGCTGTTTTTT,CASSPRVRAGGPSTGELFF
.,TRBD2,TRBJ2-7,TRBV27,TGTGCCAGCAGCTCCCGGGTCGGGGGGAACTACGAGCAGTACTTC,CASSSRVGGNYEQYF
.,.,TRBJ2-1,TRBV7-3,TGTGCCAGCAGCCCCCAGGGGGTGAGCGGGAGTTTCTCAAGGCTGTTCTTC,CASSPQGVSGSFSRLFF
few,.,TRBJ2-3,TRBV28,TGTGCCAGCAGCCCCGGGAGCAGCCCAGATACGCAGTATTTT,CASSPGSSPDTQYF
few,TRBD2,TRBJ2-2,TRBV6-2/TRBV6-3,TGTGCCAGCAGTAGCGGGAGGGAAACCGGGGAGCTGTTTTTT,CASSSGRETGELFF
.,TRBD1,TRBJ1-3,TRBV10-3,TGTGCCATCAGTGAGTCAGCAGGGGGCGAAAACACCATATATTTT,CAISESAGGENTIYF
once,TRBD2,TRBJ2-7,TRBV18,TGTGCCAGCTCTAGCGGGACTTACGAGCAGTACTTC,CASSSGTYEQYF
.,.,TRBJ2-5,TRBV11-1,TGTGCCAGCAGCTTATCCGGGGTGGGGGTCCAAGAGACCCAGTACTTC,CASSLSGVGVQETQYF
.,.,TRBJ2-2,TRBV5-1,TGCGCCAGCAGCCGTGATAGTGGGGCCGGGGAGCTGTTTTTT,CASSRDSGAGELFF
once,TRBD2,TRBJ2-7,TRBV11-2,TGTGCCAGCAGCTTAGAAGTTAGCGGGACTCCCTCCTACGAGCAGTACTTC,CASSLEVSGTPSYEQYF
.,.,TRBJ2-2,TRBV5-5,TGTGCCAGCAGCTACGGACAGTTGAACACCGGGGAGCTGTTTTTT,CASSYGQLNTGELFF
.,.,TRBJ2-3,TRBV28,TGTGCCAGCAGTTTCCGCGGGGGCACAGATACGCAGTATTTT,CASSFRGGTDTQYF
.,.,TRBJ2-7,TRBV2,TGTGCCAGCAGTGAGATAGGCGACGAGCAGTACTTC,CASSEIGDEQYF
.,.,TRBJ1-1,TRBV6-5,TGTGCCACCAGGGTACCCATGAACACTGAAGCTTTCTTT,CATRVPMNTEAFF